This TCR beta chain was identified in a study of early T cells in non-severe SARS-CoV-2 infection. With 4 bases removed from V and 2 bases from J, the gap between germline ends came to 12 bases. This CDR3 has 15 amino acids. Germline CDR1 and CDR2: LNHDA and SQIVND (reference sequence). This clonotype has a count of ten or more. Unique molecular identifiers were affixed to single, distinct cDNA molecules. Each CDR3 protein gets one entry after TCRdb re-called the 5' RACE reads with MiXCR. The table includes approximately 67,000 distinct CDR3 sequences, 11% detected once. The sample was whole blood. The V and J genes are TRBV19 and TRBJ1-5, with D maybe TRBD1 (5 bases). The clonotype originates from an adult who was a healthcare worker with PCR-confirmed SARS-CoV-2 infection or an uninfected control (not recorded which). The CDR3 coding sequence is TGTGCCAGTAGTAATGGGGACCTCGGCAATCAGCCCCAGCATTTT. It encodes CASSNGDLGNQPQHF.